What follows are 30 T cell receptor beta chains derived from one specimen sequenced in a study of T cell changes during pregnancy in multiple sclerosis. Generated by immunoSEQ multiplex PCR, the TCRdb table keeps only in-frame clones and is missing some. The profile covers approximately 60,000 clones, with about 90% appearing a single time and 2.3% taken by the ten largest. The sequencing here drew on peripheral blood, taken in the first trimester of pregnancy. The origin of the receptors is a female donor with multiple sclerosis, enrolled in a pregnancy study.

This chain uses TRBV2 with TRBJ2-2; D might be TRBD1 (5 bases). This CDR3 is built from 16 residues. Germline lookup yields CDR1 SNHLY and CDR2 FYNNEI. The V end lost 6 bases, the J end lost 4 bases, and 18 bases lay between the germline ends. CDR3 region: CASRLQGALSTGELFF. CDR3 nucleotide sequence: TGTGCCAGCAGGCTCCAGGGTGCGTTATCCACCGGGGAGCTGTTTTTT. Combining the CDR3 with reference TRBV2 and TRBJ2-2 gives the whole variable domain EPEVTQTPSHQVTQMGQEVILRCVPISNHLYFYWYRQILGQKVEFLVSFYNNEISEKSEIFDDQFSVERPDGSNFTLKIRSTKLEDSAMYFCASRLQGALSTGELFFGEGSRLTVL.

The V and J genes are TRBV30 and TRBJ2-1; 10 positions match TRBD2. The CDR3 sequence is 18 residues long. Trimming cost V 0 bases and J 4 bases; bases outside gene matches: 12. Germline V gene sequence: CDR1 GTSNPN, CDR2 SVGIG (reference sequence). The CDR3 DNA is TGTGCCTGGAGTGTGGGACTAGCGCCCAGAAGGATTTACAATGAGCAGTTCTTC. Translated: CAWSVGLAPRRIYNEQFF.

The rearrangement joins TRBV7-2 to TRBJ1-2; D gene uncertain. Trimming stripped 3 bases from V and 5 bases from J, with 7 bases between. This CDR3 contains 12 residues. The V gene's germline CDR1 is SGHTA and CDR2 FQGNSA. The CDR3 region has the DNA TGTGCCAGCAGCTTGGACTATTATGGCTACACCTTC. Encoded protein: CASSLDYYGYTF.

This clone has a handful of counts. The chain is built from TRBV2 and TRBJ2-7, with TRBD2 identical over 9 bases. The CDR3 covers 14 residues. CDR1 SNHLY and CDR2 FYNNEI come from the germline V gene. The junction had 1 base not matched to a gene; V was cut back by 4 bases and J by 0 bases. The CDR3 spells CASSGTSASYEQYF. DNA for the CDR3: TGTGCCAGCAGTGGGACTAGCGCCTCCTACGAGCAGTACTTC.

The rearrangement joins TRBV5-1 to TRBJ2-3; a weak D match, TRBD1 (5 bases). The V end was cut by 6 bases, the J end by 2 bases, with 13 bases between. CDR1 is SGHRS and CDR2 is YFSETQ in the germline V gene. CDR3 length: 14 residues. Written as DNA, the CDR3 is TGCGCCAGCACCTCGGACAAAGACACAGATACGCAGTATTTT. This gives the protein CASTSDKDTDTQYF. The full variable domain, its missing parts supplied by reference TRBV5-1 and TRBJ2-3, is KAGVTQTPRYLIKTRGQQVTLSCSPISGHRSVSWYQQTPGQGLQFLFEYFSETQRNKGNFPGRFSGRQFSNSRSEMNVSTLELGDSALYLCASTSDKDTDTQYFGPGTRLTVL.

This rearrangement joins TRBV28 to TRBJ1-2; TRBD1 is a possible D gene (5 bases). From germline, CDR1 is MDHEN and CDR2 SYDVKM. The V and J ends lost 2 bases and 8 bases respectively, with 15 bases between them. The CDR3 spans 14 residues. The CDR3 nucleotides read TGTGCCAGCAGTTTAATAGGGGTGGTGGGCGGCTACACCTTC. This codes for CASSLIGVVGGYTF.

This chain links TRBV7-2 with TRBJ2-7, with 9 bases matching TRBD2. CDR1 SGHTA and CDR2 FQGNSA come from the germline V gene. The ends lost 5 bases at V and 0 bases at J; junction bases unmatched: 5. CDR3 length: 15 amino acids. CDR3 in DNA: TGTGCCAGCAGCCCACGAGCGGGAGGCTCCTACGAGCAGTACTTC. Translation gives CASSPRAGGSYEQYF. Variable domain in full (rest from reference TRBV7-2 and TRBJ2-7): GAGVSQSPSNKVTEKGKDVELRCDPISGHTALYWYRQSLGQGLEFLIYFQGNSAPDKSGLPSDRFSAERTGGSVSTLTIQRTQQEDSAVYLCASSPRAGGSYEQYFGPGTRLTVT.

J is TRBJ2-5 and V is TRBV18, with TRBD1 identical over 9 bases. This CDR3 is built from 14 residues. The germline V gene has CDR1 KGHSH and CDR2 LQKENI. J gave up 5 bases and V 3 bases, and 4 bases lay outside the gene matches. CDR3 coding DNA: TGTGCCAGCTCACCGCCGGGACAGGGCGAGACCCAGTACTTC. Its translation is CASSPPGQGETQYF.

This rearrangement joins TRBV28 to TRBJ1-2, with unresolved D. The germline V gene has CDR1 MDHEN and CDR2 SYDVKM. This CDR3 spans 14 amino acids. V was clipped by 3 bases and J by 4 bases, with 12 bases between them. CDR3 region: CASSLWARRYGYTF. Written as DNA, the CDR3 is TGTGCCAGCAGTTTGTGGGCCCGCCGCTATGGCTACACCTTC.

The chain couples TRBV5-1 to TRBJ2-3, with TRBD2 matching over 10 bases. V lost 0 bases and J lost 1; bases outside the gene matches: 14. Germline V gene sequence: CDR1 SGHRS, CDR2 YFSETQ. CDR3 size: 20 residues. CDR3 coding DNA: TGCGCCAGCAGCTTGGCGGGCACCCCGGGACTAGCGTCCCGCACAGATACGCAGTATTTT. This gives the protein CASSLAGTPGLASRTDTQYF.

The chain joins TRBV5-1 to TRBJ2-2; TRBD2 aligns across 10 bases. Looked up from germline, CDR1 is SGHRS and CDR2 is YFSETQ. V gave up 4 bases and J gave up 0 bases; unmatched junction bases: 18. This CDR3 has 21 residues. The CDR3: CASSLIAPLTSGPTNTGELFF. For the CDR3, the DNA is TGCGCCAGCAGCCTAATCGCTCCCCTGACTAGCGGGCCCACGAACACCGGGGAGCTGTTTTTT.

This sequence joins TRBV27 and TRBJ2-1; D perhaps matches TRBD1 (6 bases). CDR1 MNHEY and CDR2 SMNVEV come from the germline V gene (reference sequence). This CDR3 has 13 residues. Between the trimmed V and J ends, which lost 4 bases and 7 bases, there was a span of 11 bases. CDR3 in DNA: TGTGCCAGCAGTTATAGGGGGAAGAATGAGCAGTTCTTC. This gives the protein CASSYRGKNEQFF.

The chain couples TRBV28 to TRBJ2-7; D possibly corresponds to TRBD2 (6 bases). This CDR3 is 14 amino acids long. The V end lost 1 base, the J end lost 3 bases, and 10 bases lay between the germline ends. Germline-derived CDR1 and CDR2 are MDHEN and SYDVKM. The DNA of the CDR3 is TGTGCCAGCAGTTTATTTGGTAGCGGCTACGAGCAGTACTTC. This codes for CASSLFGSGYEQYF.

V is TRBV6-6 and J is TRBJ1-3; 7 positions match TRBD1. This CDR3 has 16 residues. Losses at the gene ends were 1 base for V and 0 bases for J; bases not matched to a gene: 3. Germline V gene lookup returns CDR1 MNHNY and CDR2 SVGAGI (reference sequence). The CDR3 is CASSYLRDSSGNTIYF. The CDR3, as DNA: TGTGCCAGCAGTTACTTAAGGGACAGCTCTGGAAACACCATATATTTT.

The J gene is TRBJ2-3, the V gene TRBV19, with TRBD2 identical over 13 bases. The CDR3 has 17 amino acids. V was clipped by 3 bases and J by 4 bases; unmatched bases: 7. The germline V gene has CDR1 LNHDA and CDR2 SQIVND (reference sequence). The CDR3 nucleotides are TGTGCCAGTAGTATTCGAGGACTAGCGGGAGACCCAGATACGCAGTATTTT. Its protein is CASSIRGLAGDPDTQYF.

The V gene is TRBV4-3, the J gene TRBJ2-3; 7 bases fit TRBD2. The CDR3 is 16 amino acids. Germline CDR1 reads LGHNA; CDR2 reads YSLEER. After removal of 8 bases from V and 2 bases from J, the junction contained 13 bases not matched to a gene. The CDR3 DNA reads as TGCGCCAGCCAACAAGTCGGGGGGAGGGCCACAGATACGCAGTATTTT. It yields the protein CASQQVGGRATDTQYF.

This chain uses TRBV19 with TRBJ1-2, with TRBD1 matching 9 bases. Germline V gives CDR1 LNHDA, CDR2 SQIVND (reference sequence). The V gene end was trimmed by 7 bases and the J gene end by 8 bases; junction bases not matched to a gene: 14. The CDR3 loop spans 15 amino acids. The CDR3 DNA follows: TGTGCCAGTAAAGGGTGGACAGGGGTATTCGTGGGCTACACCTTC. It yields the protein CASKGWTGVFVGYTF.

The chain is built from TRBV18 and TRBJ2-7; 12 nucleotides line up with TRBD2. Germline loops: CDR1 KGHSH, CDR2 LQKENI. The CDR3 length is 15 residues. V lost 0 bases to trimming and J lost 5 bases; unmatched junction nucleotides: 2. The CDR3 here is CASSPPASGRDEQYF. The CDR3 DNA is TGTGCCAGCTCACCACCGGCTAGCGGGAGGGACGAGCAGTACTTC.

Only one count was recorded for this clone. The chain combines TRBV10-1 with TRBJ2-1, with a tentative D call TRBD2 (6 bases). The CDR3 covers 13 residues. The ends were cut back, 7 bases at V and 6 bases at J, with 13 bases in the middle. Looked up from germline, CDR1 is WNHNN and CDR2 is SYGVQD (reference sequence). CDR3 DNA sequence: TGCGCCAGCACGGACTACCCGATCAATGAGCAGTTCTTC. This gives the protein CASTDYPINEQFF.

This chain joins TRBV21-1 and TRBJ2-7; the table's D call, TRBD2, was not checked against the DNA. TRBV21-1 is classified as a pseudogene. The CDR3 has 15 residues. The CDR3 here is CASSRRTSGNYEQYF. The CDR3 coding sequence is TGTGCCAGCAGCAGACGGACTAGCGGCAACTACGAGCAGTACTTC.

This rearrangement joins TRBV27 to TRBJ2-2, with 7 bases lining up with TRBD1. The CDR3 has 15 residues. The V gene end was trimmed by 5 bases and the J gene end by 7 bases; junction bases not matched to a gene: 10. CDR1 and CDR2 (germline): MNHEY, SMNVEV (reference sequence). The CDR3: CASSPRDRDVGELFF. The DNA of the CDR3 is TGTGCCAGCAGTCCGCGCGACAGGGATGTCGGGGAGCTGTTTTTT.

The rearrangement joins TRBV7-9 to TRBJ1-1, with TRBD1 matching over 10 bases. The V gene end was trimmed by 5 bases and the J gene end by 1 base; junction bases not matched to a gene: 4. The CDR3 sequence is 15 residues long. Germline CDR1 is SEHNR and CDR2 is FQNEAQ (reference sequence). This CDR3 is CASSERQGANTEAFF. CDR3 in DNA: TGTGCCAGCAGCGAAAGACAGGGGGCGAACACTGAAGCTTTCTTT.

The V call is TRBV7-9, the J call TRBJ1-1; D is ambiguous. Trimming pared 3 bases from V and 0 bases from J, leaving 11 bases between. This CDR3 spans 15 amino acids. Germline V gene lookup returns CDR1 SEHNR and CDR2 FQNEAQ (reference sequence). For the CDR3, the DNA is TGTGCCAGCAGCTTTTCACAAACCATGAACACTGAAGCTTTCTTT. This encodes CASSFSQTMNTEAFF.

In DNA form, the CDR3 reads TGTGCCAGCAGTTACCAGGGTGGCCAGCCCCAGCATTTT. Translated, it gives CASSYQGGQPQHF. The V and J genes are TRBV6-5 and TRBJ1-5; possibly TRBD1 for D (5 bases). Germline lookup yields CDR1 MNHEY and CDR2 SVGAGI. Trimming shortened V by 2 bases and J by 7 bases, and 9 bases separated the two germline ends. The CDR3 extends over 13 amino acids.

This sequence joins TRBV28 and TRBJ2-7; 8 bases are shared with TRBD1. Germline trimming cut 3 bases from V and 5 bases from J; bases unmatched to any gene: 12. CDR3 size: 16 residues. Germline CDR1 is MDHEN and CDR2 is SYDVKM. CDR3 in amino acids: CASSFPGGPQEDEQYF. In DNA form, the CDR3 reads TGTGCCAGCAGTTTCCCAGGGGGCCCCCAGGAGGACGAGCAGTACTTC.

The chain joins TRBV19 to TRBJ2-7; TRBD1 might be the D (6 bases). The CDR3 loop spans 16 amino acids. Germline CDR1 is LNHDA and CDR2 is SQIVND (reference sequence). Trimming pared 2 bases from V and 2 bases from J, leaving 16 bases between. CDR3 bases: TGTGCCAGTAGTATAACGCCGAACAGGGTTCCCTACGAGCAGTACTTC. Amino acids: CASSITPNRVPYEQYF. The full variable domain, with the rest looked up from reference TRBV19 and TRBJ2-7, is DGGITQSPKYLFRKEGQNVTLSCEQNLNHDAMYWYRQDPGQGLRLIYYSQIVNDFQKGDIAEGYSVSREKKESFPLTVTSAQKNPTAFYLCASSITPNRVPYEQYFGPGTRLTVT.

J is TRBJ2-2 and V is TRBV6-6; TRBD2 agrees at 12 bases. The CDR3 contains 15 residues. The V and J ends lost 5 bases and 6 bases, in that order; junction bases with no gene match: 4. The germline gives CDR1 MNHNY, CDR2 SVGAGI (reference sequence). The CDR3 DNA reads TGTGCCAGCAGTCCTAGCGGGAGGGCCTCCGGGGAGCTGTTTTTT. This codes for CASSPSGRASGELFF.

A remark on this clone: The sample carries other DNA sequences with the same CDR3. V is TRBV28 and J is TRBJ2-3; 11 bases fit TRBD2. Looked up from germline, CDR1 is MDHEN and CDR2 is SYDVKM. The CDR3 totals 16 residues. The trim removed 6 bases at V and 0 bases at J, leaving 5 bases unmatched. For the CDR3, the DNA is TGTGCCAGCAGCCTGACTAGCGGGGCTAGCACAGATACGCAGTATTTT. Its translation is CASSLTSGASTDTQYF.

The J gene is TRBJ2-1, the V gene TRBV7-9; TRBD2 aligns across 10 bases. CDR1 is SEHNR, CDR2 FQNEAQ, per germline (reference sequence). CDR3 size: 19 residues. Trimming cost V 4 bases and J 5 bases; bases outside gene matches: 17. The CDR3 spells CASSSLASGSIPLNNEQFF. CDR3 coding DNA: TGTGCCAGCAGCTCTTTGGCTAGCGGGAGTATCCCCCTTAACAATGAGCAGTTCTTC.

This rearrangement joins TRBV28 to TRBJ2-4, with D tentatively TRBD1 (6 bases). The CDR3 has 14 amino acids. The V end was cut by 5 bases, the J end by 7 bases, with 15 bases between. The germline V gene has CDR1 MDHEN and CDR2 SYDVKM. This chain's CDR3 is CASSLRVQGNIQYF. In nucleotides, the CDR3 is TGTGCCAGCAGTCTCCGGGTCCAGGGGAACATTCAGTACTTC.